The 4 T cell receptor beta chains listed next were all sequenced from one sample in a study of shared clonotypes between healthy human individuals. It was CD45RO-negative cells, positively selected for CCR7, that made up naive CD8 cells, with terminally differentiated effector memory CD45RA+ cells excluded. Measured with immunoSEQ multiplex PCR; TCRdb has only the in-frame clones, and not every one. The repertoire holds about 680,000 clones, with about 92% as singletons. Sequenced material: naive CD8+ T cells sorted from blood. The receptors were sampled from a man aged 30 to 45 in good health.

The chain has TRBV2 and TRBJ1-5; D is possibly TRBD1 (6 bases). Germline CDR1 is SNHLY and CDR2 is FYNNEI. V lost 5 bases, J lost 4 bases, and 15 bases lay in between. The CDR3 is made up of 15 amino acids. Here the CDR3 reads CASSSSGGPNQPQHF. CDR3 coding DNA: TGTGCCAGCAGTTCTTCTGGGGGCCCGAATCAGCCCCAGCATTTT.

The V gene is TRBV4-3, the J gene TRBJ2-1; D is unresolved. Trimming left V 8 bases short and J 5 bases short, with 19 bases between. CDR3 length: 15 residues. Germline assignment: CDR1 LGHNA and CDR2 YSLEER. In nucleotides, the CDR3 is TGCGCCAGCCGTCCCAGTATGGTCCCCCACAATGAGCAGTTCTTC. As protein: CASRPSMVPHNEQFF.

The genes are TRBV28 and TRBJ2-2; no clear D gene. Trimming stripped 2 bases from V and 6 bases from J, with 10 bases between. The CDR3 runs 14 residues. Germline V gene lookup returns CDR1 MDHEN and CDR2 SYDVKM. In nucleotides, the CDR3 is TGTGCCAGCAGTTTAAGCTGGGAAGCCGGGGAGCTGTTTTTT. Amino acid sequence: CASSLSWEAGELFF.

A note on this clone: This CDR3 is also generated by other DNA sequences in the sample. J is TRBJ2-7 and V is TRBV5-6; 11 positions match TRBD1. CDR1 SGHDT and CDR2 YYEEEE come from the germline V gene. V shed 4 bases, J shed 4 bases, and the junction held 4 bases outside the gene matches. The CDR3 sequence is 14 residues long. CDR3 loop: CASSLGQGAYEQYF. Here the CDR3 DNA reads TGTGCCAGCAGCCTTGGACAGGGGGCTTACGAGCAGTACTTC.